Following are 12 T cell receptor beta chains from one sample sequenced in a study of early T cells in non-severe SARS-CoV-2 infection. TCRdb itself ran the 5' RACE reads through MiXCR, one entry per CDR3 protein. Among fewer than 85,000 distinct CDR3 sequences, less than 15% were seen once, and the ten largest hold roughly 5.5%. The sample comprised whole blood. Receptors were obtained from an adult who was a healthcare worker with PCR-confirmed SARS-CoV-2 infection or an uninfected control (not recorded which).

This clonotype was detected ten times or more. The CDR3 here is CASSLWTGGTEAFF. The CDR3 DNA reads TGCGCCAGCAGCTTGTGGACGGGTGGCACTGAAGCTTTCTTT. The chain links TRBV5-1 to TRBJ1-1; no definite D call. V was trimmed by 1 base and J by 4 bases, leaving 11 bases between them. CDR1 and CDR2 from the germline V gene are SGHRS and YFSETQ. The CDR3 is made up of 14 amino acids.

This clonotype was seen a handful of times. The V call is TRBV30, the J call TRBJ2-3, with 8 positions matching TRBD1. V lost 1 base and J lost 6; bases outside the gene matches: 6. This CDR3 is built from 14 residues. Germline CDR1 reads GTSNPN; CDR2 reads SVGIG (reference sequence). Here the CDR3 DNA reads TGTGCCTGGAGTGGGGGACAGGCGTGGGATACGCAGTATTTT. Its protein product is CAWSGGQAWDTQYF.

There are many counts of this clonotype. The genes are TRBV4-2 and TRBJ2-7, with D maybe TRBD2 (6 bases). The ends were cut back, 0 bases at V and 7 bases at J, with 19 bases in the middle. The CDR3 sequence is 16 residues long. CDR1 and CDR2 (germline): LGHNA, YNFKEQ. The CDR3, as DNA: TGTGCCAGCAGCCAAGATGGGCCCGCGGGATTGGGGGAGCAGTACTTC. Its protein product is CASSQDGPAGLGEQYF.

The sample holds a few counts of this clonotype. The CDR3, as DNA: TGCAGTGCTAGAAATGGGGGCGGCATAAATGAGCAGTTCTTC. It codes for CSARNGGGINEQFF. The V gene is TRBV20-1, the J gene TRBJ2-1, with a tentative D call TRBD1 (6 bases). Trimming pared 2 bases from V and 7 bases from J, leaving 15 bases between. CDR3 length equals 14 residues. Germline values: CDR1 DFQATT, CDR2 SNEGSKA (reference sequence).

This clonotype was observed many times. CDR3 amino acids: CSAYDPRVSYGYTF. CDR3 DNA sequence: TGCAGTGCTTATGACCCTAGGGTCAGCTATGGCTACACCTTC. This chain uses TRBV20-1 with TRBJ1-2; no definite D call. Germline values: CDR1 DFQATT, CDR2 SNEGSKA (reference sequence). With 5 bases removed from V and 4 bases from J, the gap between germline ends came to 17 bases. This CDR3 has 14 residues.

This clonotype was observed at least ten times. The chain combines TRBV4-1 with TRBJ2-7; 8 positions agree with TRBD1. The CDR3 sequence is 16 residues long. From germline, CDR1 is MGHRA and CDR2 YSYEKL. The V and J ends lost 1 base and 4 bases, in that order; junction bases with no gene match: 9. The CDR3 loop reads CASSQVSQGELYEQYF. The CDR3 DNA is TGCGCCAGCAGCCAAGTTTCACAGGGGGAATTATACGAGCAGTACTTC.

This clonotype was seen many times. The J gene is TRBJ2-3, the V gene TRBV20-1; D unclear. This CDR3 has 15 residues. The V end lost 1 base, the J end lost 0 bases, and 11 bases lay between the germline ends. The germline gives CDR1 DFQATT, CDR2 SNEGSKA (reference sequence). The DNA for the CDR3 is TGCAGTGCTAGAGGGGGTAGCCGGAGCACAGATACGCAGTATTTT. It yields the protein CSARGGSRSTDTQYF.

V is TRBV12-3 or TRBV12-4 and J is TRBJ1-1, with 11 nucleotides matching TRBD1. V shed 2 bases, J shed 5 bases, and the junction held 1 base outside the gene matches. This CDR3 region has 14 residues. The CDR3 protein is CASSLWDRGTEAFF. CDR3 coding DNA: TGTGCCAGCAGTTTATGGGACAGGGGGACTGAAGCTTTCTTT.

This clonotype was detected only a few times. V is TRBV7-2 and J is TRBJ2-7; 11 bases are shared with TRBD2. This CDR3 region has 16 residues. In germline, CDR1 is SGHTA, CDR2 FQGNSA. V lost 2 bases, J lost 7 bases, and 10 bases stayed unmatched. The CDR3 DNA follows: TGTGCCAGCAGCTTATGGGGGACTAGCGGAGAAGTAGAGCAGTACTTC. It is translated as CASSLWGTSGEVEQYF. The full variable domain, in which reference TRBV7-2 and TRBJ2-7 provide the parts outside the CDR3, is GAGVSQSPSNKVTEKGKDVELRCDPISGHTALYWYRQSLGQGLEFLIYFQGNSAPDKSGLPSDRFSAERTGGSVSTLTIQRTQQEDSAVYLCASSLWGTSGEVEQYFGPGTRLTVT.

This clonotype has more than one count but fewer than ten. The chain combines TRBV6-1 with TRBJ2-1; 7 bases are a match to TRBD1. With V trimmed by 7 bases and J by 0 bases, 12 bases remained unmatched. The CDR3 covers 17 residues. Germline V gene data show CDR1 as MNHNS and CDR2 as SASEGT. The CDR3 region is CASTWQTGSSSYNEQFF. DNA for the CDR3: TGTGCCAGCACGTGGCAGACAGGGTCGAGCTCCTACAATGAGCAGTTCTTC.

This clonotype appeared a few times. This chain joins TRBV28 and TRBJ2-1, with unresolved D. The germline V gene has CDR1 MDHEN and CDR2 SYDVKM. The CDR3 runs 13 residues. The V end was cut by 3 bases, the J end by 15 bases, with 18 bases between. The DNA of the CDR3 is TGTGCCAGCAGTTTCTCGACGCCGGTTGTTCCGTTCTTC. This codes for CASSFSTPVVPFF.

V is TRBV4-2 and J is TRBJ1-3; no clear D gene. Per the germline V gene, CDR1 is LGHNA and CDR2 is YNFKEQ. V lost 1 base and J 0 bases, leaving 7 bases between the germline ends. The CDR3 loop spans 15 amino acids. CDR3 loop: CASSQVRASGNTIYF. The DNA for the CDR3 is TGTGCCAGCAGCCAAGTCCGAGCCTCTGGAAACACCATATATTTT.